This T cell receptor (beta chain) was retrieved from a study of technical replicates of blood from a handful of donors. The V and J ends lost 2 bases and 6 bases respectively, with 12 bases between them. The CDR3 has 13 amino acids. CDR1 and CDR2 from the germline V gene are SGHKS and YYEKEE (reference sequence). The method was immunoSEQ multiplex PCR; TCRdb's version includes in-frame clones alone and lacks a portion of them. The profile shows over 90,000 clones, 95% of them singletons. Sequencing was done on a sample of T cells isolated from PBMCs. The receptor was isolated from a human donor in good health. The chain has TRBV5-5 and TRBJ2-7, with a possible D match to TRBD2 (6 bases). CDR3 amino acids: CASSFDPEGEQYF. DNA of the CDR3: TGTGCCAGCAGCTTTGACCCGGAGGGCGAGCAGTACTTC.